A single sample gave rise to the 28 T cell receptor beta chains below, sequenced in a study of control samples from healthy donors and cancer patients (dated by TCRdb to about 2020). Libraries were built with the immunoSEQ multiplex PCR assay. This immuneACCESS table, as held by TCRdb, lists in-frame sequences with V and J called but not all clones. Of the missing ones, under half trace to an unresolved V gene in checked studies; the others have no known cause. Present in this sample are about 190,000 clones, about 90% of which were seen just once. The biggest ten clones account for approximately 2% of the sample. Sequencing was done on a sample of blood. The receptors here all came from a man aged 25 to 40 in good health.

The chain carries TRBV4-1 and TRBJ1-4; possible D gene TRBD1, 6 bases. The V gene's germline CDR1 is MGHRA and CDR2 YSYEKL. V lost 2 bases to trimming and J lost 10 bases, with 17 bases between them. This CDR3 has 15 amino acids. Here the CDR3 reads CASSQSGQMVGKLFF. CDR3 DNA: TGCGCCAGCAGCCAATCGGGACAAATGGTAGGAAAACTGTTTTTT.

CDR3 residues: CASSLDRGRVGELFF. Written as DNA, the CDR3 is TGCGCCAGCAGCTTGGACAGGGGGCGCGTCGGGGAGCTGTTTTTT. V usage is TRBV5-1 and J usage is TRBJ2-2; 9 nucleotides align to TRBD1. There are 15 residues in the CDR3. With 0 bases clipped from V and 7 bases from J, the junction kept 4 bases outside the gene matches. The germline V gene has CDR1 SGHRS and CDR2 YFSETQ.

The chain carries TRBV7-9 and TRBJ1-1; 8 nucleotides line up with TRBD1. The CDR3 loop spans 18 amino acids. Trimming removed 5 bases from V and 0 bases from J; junction bases left unmatched: 14. CDR1 and CDR2 (germline): SEHNR, FQNEAQ (reference sequence). The CDR3 protein is CASSPTDRGLWVNTEAFF. The DNA of the CDR3 is TGTGCCAGCAGCCCCACCGACAGGGGCTTGTGGGTGAACACTGAAGCTTTCTTT.

The V call is TRBV7-8, the J call TRBJ2-2; D not certain. V lost 5 bases to trimming and J lost 2 bases, with 6 bases between them. Germline CDR1 SGHVS, CDR2 FQNEAQ. CDR3 length equals 13 residues. The CDR3 region has the DNA TGTGCCAGCAGCAAATACAACACCGGGGAGCTGTTTTTT. This codes for CASSKYNTGELFF.

This clone was detected only once. The rearrangement uses TRBV4-2 and TRBJ2-6; tentatively, D is TRBD1 or TRBD2 (5 bases each). Trimming took off 1 base at V and 0 bases at J, with 10 bases between the two ends. Germline V gene data show CDR1 as LGHNA and CDR2 as YNFKEQ. There are 17 residues in the CDR3. CDR3 region: CASSQAGPSSGANVLTF. The CDR3 nucleotides are TGTGCCAGCAGCCAAGCGGGACCGTCCTCTGGGGCCAACGTCCTGACTTTC.

V usage is TRBV2 and J usage is TRBJ2-2; D may match TRBD1 or TRBD2 (5 bases each). This CDR3 has 15 amino acids. Trimming removed 4 bases from V and 4 bases from J, with 13 bases in between. The germline CDR1 and CDR2 sequences are SNHLY and FYNNEI. Here the CDR3 DNA reads TGTGCCAGCAGTGTGGGACCCACGGTCACCGGGGAGCTGTTTTTT. Translation gives CASSVGPTVTGELFF.

The chain has TRBV7-2 and TRBJ2-1; D remains unclear. The CDR3 is 14 residues long. Germline CDR1 and CDR2: SGHTA and FQGNSA. The germline V and J ends were trimmed by 2 bases and 7 bases, with 12 bases remaining between them. CDR3 bases: TGTGCCAGCAGCTTATCCCCGAGGTTTAATGAGCAGTTCTTC. It translates to CASSLSPRFNEQFF.

The chain uses TRBV4-1 and TRBJ2-1; 8 positions agree with TRBD2. The length of the CDR3 is 17 residues. After removal of 1 base from V and 0 bases from J, the junction contained 5 bases not matched to a gene. CDR1 and CDR2 (germline): MGHRA, YSYEKL. CDR3 residues: CASSQVERGFSYNEQFF. CDR3 bases: TGCGCCAGCAGCCAAGTAGAGCGGGGGTTCTCCTACAATGAGCAGTTCTTC.

This chain links TRBV6-5 with TRBJ2-1; no reliable D call. Per germline, CDR1 MNHEY and CDR2 SVGAGI. V dropped 10 bases and J dropped 0 bases, with 13 bases sitting between them. The CDR3 extends over 14 amino acids. The CDR3 sequence: CAINDWNSYNEQFF. Written as DNA, the CDR3 is TGTGCCATTAACGACTGGAACTCCTACAATGAGCAGTTCTTC.

V is TRBV7-9 and J is TRBJ1-4; TRBD1 matches at 7 bases. Germline CDR1 is SEHNR and CDR2 is FQNEAQ (reference sequence). The J segment lost 2 bases and the V segment lost 2 bases, leaving 8 bases of the junction unmatched. This CDR3 comprises 17 residues. The CDR3 protein is CASSLYLGGTTNEKLFF. The CDR3 DNA is TGTGCCAGCAGCTTATACTTAGGGGGCACGACTAATGAAAAACTGTTTTTT. The full variable domain, completed using reference TRBV7-9 and TRBJ1-4, is DTGVSQNPRHKITKRGQNVTFRCDPISEHNRLYWYRQTLGQGPEFLTYFQNEAQLEKSRLLSDRFSAERPKGSFSTLEIQRTEQGDSAMYLCASSLYLGGTTNEKLFFGSGTQLSVL.

The CDR3 DNA follows: TGTGCCACCAGTGACCCCTCCGTGAACTATGGCTACACCTTC. It encodes CATSDPSVNYGYTF. V gene TRBV24-1 combines with J gene TRBJ1-2; no clear D gene. This CDR3 is built from 14 residues. CDR1 is KGHDR, CDR2 SFDVKD, per germline. V lost 4 bases to trimming and J lost 2 bases, with 10 bases between them.

The chain combines TRBV2 with TRBJ2-7, with D hard to call. This CDR3 comprises 15 residues. V was pared by 3 bases and J by 5 bases, with 17 bases between. Germline V gene data show CDR1 as SNHLY and CDR2 as FYNNEI. Here the CDR3 reads CASSDKSRLTHEQYF. CDR3 in DNA: TGTGCCAGCAGTGATAAAAGTAGGTTAACCCACGAGCAGTACTTC. Full variable domain (outside the CDR3, taken from reference TRBV2 and TRBJ2-7): EPEVTQTPSHQVTQMGQEVILRCVPISNHLYFYWYRQILGQKVEFLVSFYNNEISEKSEIFDDQFSVERPDGSNFTLKIRSTKLEDSAMYFCASSDKSRLTHEQYFGPGTRLTVT.

In its sample, this clone was seen once. V gene TRBV6-4 combines with J gene TRBJ2-1, with a weak D call TRBD2 (5 bases). The germline V gene encodes CDR1 MRHNA and CDR2 SNTAGT. The germline V and J ends were trimmed by 6 bases and 7 bases, with 7 bases remaining between them. This CDR3 is built from 11 residues. Written as DNA, the CDR3 is TGTGCCAGCAGGTGGGAGAATGAGCAGTTCTTC. As protein: CASRWENEQFF.

In nucleotides, the CDR3 is TGTGCCAGCAGCTTAAGGAGGACTTACACAGATACGCAGTATTTT. It codes for CASSLRRTYTDTQYF. The chain employs TRBV5-5 and TRBJ2-3, with a weak D call TRBD2 (5 bases). The CDR3 contains 15 residues. Germline assignment: CDR1 SGHKS and CDR2 YYEKEE (reference sequence). V shed 2 bases and J shed 2 bases, with 12 bases lying between them.

V and J are TRBV13 and TRBJ2-6; TRBD1 might be the D (6 bases). Deletions cut 1 base from V and 8 bases from J, with 24 bases between. Germline CDR1 PRHDT, CDR2 FYEKMQ (reference sequence). CDR3 length: 19 amino acids. This chain's CDR3 is CASSLELGAKKSMSNVLTF. The CDR3 DNA reads TGTGCCAGCAGCTTAGAACTGGGGGCGAAGAAGAGTATGTCCAACGTCCTGACTTTC.

The genes are TRBV5-5 and TRBJ2-7; D unclear. The V gene lost 0 bases and the J gene lost 2 bases, with 9 bases spanning the gap. The CDR3 is 14 amino acids. Germline V gene sequence: CDR1 SGHKS, CDR2 YYEKEE (reference sequence). The CDR3 protein is CASSLDYRAYEQYF. Here the CDR3 DNA reads TGTGCCAGCAGCTTGGATTACAGAGCCTACGAGCAGTACTTC.

The chain recombines TRBV4-1 with TRBJ2-4; D is uncertain. Germline CDR1 MGHRA, CDR2 YSYEKL. The ends were cut back, 1 base at V and 0 bases at J, with 19 bases in the middle. The CDR3 runs 19 residues. CDR3 sequence (DNA): TGCGCCAGCAGCCAAGTTGGTCTTTCCGGGTTACTAGCCAAAAACATTCAGTACTTC. It codes for CASSQVGLSGLLAKNIQYF.

The J gene is TRBJ1-1, the V gene TRBV10-2, with 7 bases matching TRBD1. CDR1 WSHSY and CDR2 SAAADI come from the germline V gene. V was clipped by 3 bases and J by 7 bases; unmatched bases: 8. The CDR3 runs 14 residues. The CDR3 sequence is CASSELQGTVEAFF. The CDR3 DNA reads as TGCGCCAGCAGTGAATTACAGGGGACCGTTGAAGCTTTCTTT.

The V gene is TRBV27, the J gene TRBJ1-5; TRBD1 might be the D (5 bases). Germline assignment: CDR1 MNHEY and CDR2 SMNVEV (reference sequence). This CDR3 is 14 amino acids long. Trimming took off 6 bases at V and 4 bases at J, with 13 bases between the two ends. DNA for the CDR3: TGTGCCAGCAGCCGGGACGGGGCGAATCAGCCCCAGCATTTT. It encodes CASSRDGANQPQHF.

The chain links TRBV5-1 to TRBJ1-1; D possibly corresponds to TRBD1 (5 bases). Per germline, CDR1 SGHRS and CDR2 YFSETQ. V was pared by 0 bases and J by 1 base, with 10 bases between. The CDR3 loop spans 15 amino acids. The CDR3 region is CASSLGDGRNTEAFF. CDR3 DNA sequence: TGCGCCAGCAGCTTGGGGGACGGGAGGAACACTGAAGCTTTCTTT.

The gene calls are TRBV7-9 and TRBJ2-2; D remains ambiguous. Germline CDR1 is SEHNR and CDR2 is FQNEAQ (reference sequence). Trimming pared 2 bases from V and 1 base from J, leaving 5 bases between. This CDR3 has 14 residues. DNA for the CDR3: TGTGCCAGCAGCTTAACCAGGAACACCGGGGAGCTGTTTTTT. Translating gives CASSLTRNTGELFF.

The V call is TRBV5-1, the J call TRBJ2-2; TRBD1 agrees at 8 bases. The J segment lost 4 bases and the V segment lost 0 bases, leaving 5 bases of the junction unmatched. This CDR3 spans 16 amino acids. Per germline, CDR1 SGHRS and CDR2 YFSETQ. CDR3 residues: CASSLAQGAATGELFF. CDR3 nucleotide sequence: TGCGCCAGCAGCTTGGCTCAGGGGGCGGCCACCGGGGAGCTGTTTTTT. The variable domain in full, completed from reference TRBV5-1 and TRBJ2-2, reads KAGVTQTPRYLIKTRGQQVTLSCSPISGHRSVSWYQQTPGQGLQFLFEYFSETQRNKGNFPGRFSGRQFSNSRSEMNVSTLELGDSALYLCASSLAQGAATGELFFGEGSRLTVL.

The chain recombines TRBV6-4 with TRBJ2-2, with 11 bases that match TRBD1. Germline V gene data show CDR1 as MRHNA and CDR2 as SNTAGT. J lost 5 bases, V lost 6 bases, and 2 bases had no gene match. The CDR3 is made up of 14 amino acids. In nucleotides, the CDR3 is TGTGCCAGCAGGGGACAGGGGGATACCGGGGAGCTGTTTTTT. Amino acid sequence: CASRGQGDTGELFF.

This clone was detected once. The chain carries TRBV3-1 (or the pseudogene TRBV3-2) and TRBJ1-5; tentatively, D is TRBD1 (5 bases). Germline assignment: CDR1 LGHDT and CDR2 YNNKEL (reference sequence). This CDR3 is built from 16 residues. Trimming pared 0 bases from V and 2 bases from J, leaving 11 bases between. CDR3 sequence (DNA): TGTGCCAGCAGCCAAGATTTCAGGGTGGGCAATCAGCCCCAGCATTTT. This gives the protein CASSQDFRVGNQPQHF.

The chain carries TRBV25-1 and TRBJ1-1, with D uncertain. The length of the CDR3 is 13 residues. Germline loops: CDR1 MGHDK, CDR2 SYGVNS. The V end lost 2 bases, the J end lost 4 bases, and 8 bases lay between the germline ends. CDR3 DNA sequence: TGTGCCAGCAGTGAAAGGGAATCCACTGAAGCTTTCTTT. It yields the protein CASSERESTEAFF.

The chain joins TRBV20-1 to TRBJ1-1; no definite D call. V was cut by 1 base and J by 6 bases, with 6 bases left in between. The CDR3 is 11 residues long. Germline V gene data show CDR1 as DFQATT and CDR2 as SNEGSKA (reference sequence). CDR3 region: CSARGAPEAFF. In DNA, the CDR3 is TGCAGTGCTAGAGGGGCCCCTGAAGCTTTCTTT.

The J gene is TRBJ2-7, the V gene TRBV3-1 (or the pseudogene TRBV3-2); no clear D gene. The germline V and J ends were trimmed by 3 bases and 2 bases, with 8 bases remaining between them. The CDR3 length is 13 residues. CDR1 and CDR2 from the germline V gene are LGHDT and YNNKEL (reference sequence). The CDR3 protein is CASSQRLTYEQYF. In nucleotides, the CDR3 is TGTGCCAGCAGCCAGAGGCTAACCTACGAGCAGTACTTC.

This chain joins TRBV20-1 and TRBJ2-7; 8 nucleotides match TRBD1. The germline V gene encodes CDR1 DFQATT and CDR2 SNEGSKA (reference sequence). The CDR3 is 14 residues long. V lost 3 bases to trimming and J lost 4 bases; unmatched junction nucleotides: 8. CDR3 in amino acids: CSASGDRRLYEQYF. In DNA form, the CDR3 reads TGCAGTGCTAGTGGGGACAGGCGGTTGTACGAGCAGTACTTC.